The 29 T cell receptor beta chains reported below all come from one sample, sequenced in a study of radiotherapy plus CTLA-4 blockade in lung cancer. The protocol was immunoSEQ multiplex PCR, while the TCRdb copy is restricted to in-frame clones and leaves out a portion. Of over 60,000 clones listed, around 90% are singletons. The sequencing here drew on peripheral blood, taken from a patient treated with radiotherapy plus ipilimumab. The receptor source for this set is a human donor with non-small cell lung cancer that progressed on radiotherapy plus ipilimumab.

The chain is built from TRBV28 and TRBJ2-5; D may be TRBD1 (6 bases). The CDR3 contains 13 residues. Germline V gene data show CDR1 as MDHEN and CDR2 as SYDVKM. The V and J ends lost 2 bases and 4 bases respectively, with 8 bases between them. The CDR3 sequence: CASSLRQAETQYF. CDR3 nucleotides: TGTGCCAGCAGTTTACGACAGGCAGAGACCCAGTACTTC.

The chain employs TRBV7-2 and TRBJ2-1; D gene ambiguous. V was shortened by 5 bases and J by 9 bases, with 11 bases between the two germline ends. This CDR3 region has 12 residues. CDR1 and CDR2 (germline): SGHTA, FQGNSA. CDR3 loop: CASSRSLSEQFF. The DNA of the CDR3 is TGTGCCAGCAGCCGCTCCCTGAGTGAGCAGTTCTTC.

This chain uses TRBV2 with TRBJ2-5; 9 positions agree with TRBD2. The CDR3 has 14 amino acids. Germline V gives CDR1 SNHLY, CDR2 FYNNEI. The V segment lost 3 bases and the J segment 5 bases; nucleotides outside the gene matches: 4. CDR3 sequence: CASSDSGSEETQYF. As DNA, the CDR3 is TGTGCCAGCAGTGATAGCGGGAGTGAGGAGACCCAGTACTTC.

The chain joins TRBV20-1 to TRBJ2-7, with D uncertain. Germline lookup yields CDR1 DFQATT and CDR2 SNEGSKA (reference sequence). This CDR3 region has 11 residues. V dropped 0 bases and J dropped 4 bases, with 4 bases sitting between them. CDR3 loop: CSARESYEQYF. CDR3 nucleotide sequence: TGCAGTGCTAGAGAGAGTTACGAGCAGTACTTC.

The chain has TRBV7-3 and TRBJ2-2; weak D call: TRBD1 (6 bases). V lost 5 bases and J lost 9, with 16 bases in between. CDR1 is SGHTA, CDR2 FQGTGA, per germline. This CDR3 has 14 residues. The DNA for the CDR3 is TGTGCCAGCAGCCCAGGGGCGGCTAGCCGGGAGCTGTTTTTT. Its protein product is CASSPGAASRELFF.

This chain joins TRBV28 and TRBJ1-1; D not certain. The CDR3 length is 15 residues. Trimming stripped 3 bases from V and 4 bases from J, with 15 bases between. Per germline, CDR1 MDHEN and CDR2 SYDVKM. CDR3 nucleotide sequence: TGTGCCAGCAGTTTTAGTCGGGGTTCTACCACTGAAGCTTTCTTT. Translated: CASSFSRGSTTEAFF.

This clone has just one count. The chain has TRBV28 and TRBJ2-3, with D possibly TRBD1 on 6 matching bases. The CDR3 runs to 15 residues. CDR1 and CDR2 (germline): MDHEN, SYDVKM. Trimming stripped 5 bases from V and 4 bases from J, with 16 bases between. In nucleotides, the CDR3 is TGTGCCAGCAGTCATAACAGGGCTCTGGCAGATACGCAGTATTTT. This translates into CASSHNRALADTQYF.

In its sample, this clone was seen once. The chain carries TRBV6-5 and TRBJ2-7, with D possibly TRBD1 on 5 matching bases. The germline V gene encodes CDR1 MNHEY and CDR2 SVGAGI. The CDR3 runs to 14 residues. With 6 bases removed from V and 3 bases from J, the gap between germline ends came to 15 bases. The DNA for the CDR3 is TGTGCCAGCAGGTCAACAGGACGGCTCTACGAGCAGTACTTC. Residues: CASRSTGRLYEQYF.

The J gene is TRBJ2-2, the V gene TRBV28; 7 bases agree with TRBD1. Germline assignment: CDR1 MDHEN and CDR2 SYDVKM. V shed 6 bases, J shed 6 bases, and the junction held 4 bases outside the gene matches. The CDR3 has 13 amino acids. The DNA of the CDR3 is TGTGCCAGCAGAAAGGGGGCCGCCGGGGAGCTGTTTTTT. Translating it yields CASRKGAAGELFF.

This sequence joins TRBV28 and TRBJ1-1; D is uncertain. V was shortened by 6 bases and J by 5 bases, with 13 bases between the two germline ends. The CDR3 is 13 amino acids. From germline, CDR1 is MDHEN and CDR2 SYDVKM. DNA for the CDR3: TGTGCCAGCAGGCCAGGCGGGCGGACTGAAGCTTTCTTT. Translated: CASRPGGRTEAFF. Supplemented by reference TRBV28 and TRBJ1-1, the full variable domain reads DVKVTQSSRYLVKRTGEKVFLECVQDMDHENMFWYRQDPGLGLRLIYFSYDVKMKEKGDIPEGYSVSREKKERFSLILESASTNQTSMYLCASRPGGRTEAFFGQGTRLTVV.

The chain joins TRBV4-1 to TRBJ1-1; D is perhaps TRBD1 (5 bases). The germline V and J ends were trimmed by 0 bases and 4 bases, with 15 bases remaining between them. Germline values: CDR1 MGHRA, CDR2 YSYEKL. The CDR3 runs 16 residues. For the CDR3, the DNA is TGCGCCAGCAGCCAAGAAAAGGCAGGGCGGGGCACTGAAGCTTTCTTT. Protein: CASSQEKAGRGTEAFF.

This chain links TRBV6-1 with TRBJ2-7, with D possibly TRBD2 on 6 matching bases. CDR3 length: 13 residues. Germline CDR1 reads MNHNS; CDR2 reads SASEGT. With 3 bases removed from V and 2 bases from J, the gap between germline ends came to 8 bases. The CDR3 coding sequence is TGTGCCAGCAGTGAGGGCGGGACCTACGAGCAGTACGTC. It is translated as CASSEGGTYEQYV.

This clone occurred once. The chain is built from TRBV12-5 and TRBJ1-5; no clear D gene. This CDR3 has 17 residues. The ends were cut back, 0 bases at V and 5 bases at J, with 17 bases in the middle. Germline V gives CDR1 LGHNT, CDR2 FRNRAP. In DNA form, the CDR3 reads TGTGCTAGTGGTTTGGTACGTCTAGGGTCTCAGGATCAGCCCCAGCATTTT. Protein sequence: CASGLVRLGSQDQPQHF.

The chain uses TRBV28 and TRBJ2-7, with D perhaps matching TRBD2 (7 bases). Germline V CDR1 and CDR2: MDHEN, SYDVKM. The CDR3 has 17 residues. V lost 2 bases and J lost 2, with 19 bases in between. CDR3 DNA sequence: TGTGCCAGCAGTTTAACCGCAGGGGCGGGAGCCCCCTACGAGCAGTACTTC. It is translated as CASSLTAGAGAPYEQYF. Based on the CDR3 plus reference TRBV28 and TRBJ2-7, the full variable domain is DVKVTQSSRYLVKRTGEKVFLECVQDMDHENMFWYRQDPGLGLRLIYFSYDVKMKEKGDIPEGYSVSREKKERFSLILESASTNQTSMYLCASSLTAGAGAPYEQYFGPGTRLTVT.

The rearrangement uses TRBV10-3 and TRBJ2-4, with unresolved D. The CDR3 spans 15 residues. Trimming cost V 2 bases and J 5 bases, with 13 bases left between them. CDR1 is ENHRY and CDR2 is SYGVKD in the germline V gene. The CDR3 loop is CAISESPAQENIQYF. The CDR3 DNA is TGTGCCATCAGTGAGAGCCCAGCCCAGGAAAACATTCAGTACTTC.

The J gene is TRBJ1-2, the V gene TRBV7-6; 8 bases fit TRBD1. Germline trimming cut 1 base from V and 0 bases from J; bases unmatched to any gene: 1. The CDR3 is made up of 15 amino acids. Germline CDR1 SGHVS, CDR2 FNYEAQ. This chain's CDR3 is CASSLGGQANYGYTF. The CDR3 region has the DNA TGTGCCAGCAGCTTAGGGGGACAGGCTAACTATGGCTACACCTTC.

The chain combines TRBV30 with TRBJ2-7, with TRBD1 matching 11 bases. The germline V gene has CDR1 GTSNPN and CDR2 SVGIG (reference sequence). This CDR3 contains 12 residues. CDR3 loop: CARGTGGYEQYF. The CDR3 DNA is TGTGCACGGGGGACAGGGGGCTACGAGCAGTACTTC.

This sequence joins TRBV4-1 and TRBJ2-7; 9 nucleotides match TRBD1. The V segment lost 2 bases and the J segment 2 bases; nucleotides outside the gene matches: 4. The CDR3 spans 15 residues. From germline, CDR1 is MGHRA and CDR2 YSYEKL. The DNA of the CDR3 is TGCGCCAGCAGCCAACTACAGGGGGCAGCCTACGAGCAGTACGTC. Its protein is CASSQLQGAAYEQYV.

The rearrangement uses TRBV29-1 and TRBJ2-7; 9 bases fit TRBD2. The CDR3 is made up of 15 amino acids. The junction had 11 bases not matched to a gene; V was cut back by 1 base and J by 7 bases. The germline gives CDR1 SQVTM, CDR2 ANQGSEA. Here the CDR3 DNA reads TGCAGCGTTGAAGGAGGTAGCGGGAGTCTGAAAGAGCAGTACTTC. It codes for CSVEGGSGSLKEQYF.

Of note for this clone: The same CDR3 can be traced to other DNA sequences in this sample. The chain combines TRBV28 with TRBJ1-4; 8 bases align to TRBD1. The CDR3 extends over 16 amino acids. Trimming took 5 bases from V and 6 from J; bases not matched to a gene: 11. Germline V gene sequence: CDR1 MDHEN, CDR2 SYDVKM. The CDR3 here is CASSPIWGTGDEKLFF. The CDR3, as DNA: TGTGCCAGCAGTCCCATCTGGGGGACAGGAGATGAAAAACTGTTTTTT.

The chain combines TRBV5-1 with TRBJ1-5; TRBD1 matches at 8 bases. With 4 bases clipped from V and 7 bases from J, the junction kept 4 bases outside the gene matches. CDR1 and CDR2 from the germline V gene are SGHRS and YFSETQ. CDR3 size: 13 residues. The CDR3: CASSIGQGQPQHF. In DNA form, the CDR3 reads TGCGCCAGCAGCATCGGACAGGGACAGCCCCAGCATTTT.

This clone came up once. The chain combines TRBV28 with TRBJ1-5; 8 bases match TRBD1. The J segment lost 7 bases and the V segment lost 11 bases, leaving 10 bases of the junction unmatched. The germline gives CDR1 MDHEN, CDR2 SYDVKM. The CDR3 sequence is 13 residues long. The CDR3 reads CAASDREQQPQHF. For the CDR3, the DNA is TGTGCCGCCTCGGACAGGGAGCAACAGCCCCAGCATTTT.

J is TRBJ1-1 and V is TRBV28; D is undetermined. V lost 6 bases and J lost 4, with 15 bases in between. CDR3 length equals 14 residues. Germline CDR1 and CDR2: MDHEN and SYDVKM. The CDR3 bases are TGTGCCAGCAGCCAACCCGACTCGGGCACTGAAGCTTTCTTT. Translation: CASSQPDSGTEAFF.

The chain recombines TRBV28 with TRBJ1-5; tentative D call: TRBD1 (5 bases). The CDR3 sequence is 14 residues long. V gave up 7 bases and J gave up 2 bases, with 12 bases separating them. CDR1 and CDR2 (germline): MDHEN, SYDVKM. The CDR3 spells CASTEGIGNQPQHF. CDR3 in DNA: TGTGCCAGCACAGAGGGGATAGGCAATCAGCCCCAGCATTTT.

The CDR3 here is CASSPRDSTGGYTF. DNA for the CDR3: TGCGCCAGCAGCCCGAGGGACAGCACGGGTGGCTACACCTTC. The chain recombines TRBV5-1 with TRBJ1-2, with TRBD1 matching over 7 bases. Losses at the gene ends were 4 bases for V and 7 bases for J; bases not matched to a gene: 10. The CDR3 has 14 amino acids. From germline, CDR1 is SGHRS and CDR2 YFSETQ.

V gene TRBV7-9 combines with J gene TRBJ1-3; TRBD1 matches at 7 bases. J lost 0 bases, V lost 3 bases, and 5 bases had no gene match. The CDR3 runs 16 residues. CDR1 and CDR2 from the germline V gene are SEHNR and FQNEAQ (reference sequence). The CDR3 nucleotides are TGTGCCAGCAGCTTCCGACAGGGAGGCTCTGGAAACACCATATATTTT. It translates to CASSFRQGGSGNTIYF.

V and J are TRBV9 and TRBJ1-2, with 9 bases lining up with TRBD1. With V trimmed by 0 bases and J by 6 bases, 3 bases remained unmatched. The germline CDR1 and CDR2 sequences are SGDLS and YYNGEE. This CDR3 contains 14 residues. The CDR3: CASSVETGGDGYTF. The CDR3 nucleotides read TGTGCCAGCAGCGTAGAGACAGGGGGAGATGGCTACACCTTC.

This rearrangement joins TRBV25-1 to TRBJ1-2; 7 bases map to TRBD1. The CDR3 is made up of 13 amino acids. The V gene end was trimmed by 1 base and the J gene end by 5 bases; junction bases not matched to a gene: 1. CDR1 is MGHDK and CDR2 is SYGVNS in the germline V gene. This CDR3 is CASSESGGYGYTF. As DNA, the CDR3 is TGTGCCAGCAGTGAATCAGGGGGATATGGCTACACCTTC.

This sequence joins TRBV28 and TRBJ2-5, with 10 bases identical to TRBD2. Germline lookup yields CDR1 MDHEN and CDR2 SYDVKM. V trimming: 3 bases; J trimming: 7 bases; junction bases outside the gene matches: 11. CDR3 length: 16 amino acids. As DNA, the CDR3 is TGTGCCAGCAGTTTTACACTGGCTAGCGGGAGTGGGACCCAGTACTTC. Its protein product is CASSFTLASGSGTQYF.